Given below is one T cell receptor beta chain in context. What it recognizes is unknown. Other DNA sequences in the sample encode the same CDR3. The sample comes from a study of graft-versus-host responses after intestinal transplantation. Study-wide background: Multivisceral, liver-intestinal, or isolated intestinal transplants were given to recipients. All recipients were given anti-thymocyte globulin induction, and tacrolimus and steroids were then administered for around three years. Findings and caveats of the study: The authors found GvH clones in recipient marrow, some appearing first in ileum or blood. Declines in HvG clones occurring early post-transplant were associated with peak circulating GvH clone levels.

Using immunoSEQ multiplex PCR, the repertoire was profiled, and TCRdb retains in-frame clones only, with some absent. The table lists around 120,000 clones, 85% to 95% of them singletons. There are 14 residues in the CDR3. Germline CDR1 SSHAT, CDR2 FNYEAQ (reference sequence). Trimming at V came to 4 bases and at J to 3 bases, leaving 3 bases not matched to a gene. The input for sequencing was unstimulated CD8+ T cells sorted from spleen or lymph node cells, taken before intestinal transplant. V gene TRBV7-7 combines with J gene TRBJ2-7; 10 bases line up with TRBD1. The TCR sequence derives from a human donor who received an intestinal transplant. The CDR3 reads CASSSGTGDYEQYF. The CDR3 DNA is TGTGCCAGCAGCTCCGGGACAGGGGACTACGAGCAGTACTTC. The full variable domain, completed using reference TRBV7-7 and TRBJ2-7, is GAGVSQSPRYKVTKRGQDVTLRCDPISSHATLYWYQQALGQGPEFLTYFNYEAQPDKSGLPSDRFSAERPEGSISTLTIQRTEQRDSAMYRCASSSGTGDYEQYFGPGTRLTVT.